Sequencing of this T cell receptor (beta chain) was carried out in a study of technical replicates of blood from a few donors (dated by TCRdb to about 2017). Concerning this clone itself: This clone's antigen is unknown. The input lacks base qualities; no much larger clone sits a single base away.

As encoded in the germline V gene, CDR1 is SQVTM while CDR2 is ANQGSEA. Measured from the cysteine to the phenylalanine, the CDR3 is 14 residues long. Solely the CDR3 DNA is kept, with 42 bases framed from the first base. V trim: 6 bases; J trim: 1 base; unmatched bases: 9. Preparation of the library involved the immunoSEQ multiplex PCR assay. TCRdb carries this immuneACCESS record with in-frame sequences only. Its versions omit some clonotypes, under half of them owing to an unresolved V gene in the studies checked, with the rest unexplained. A total of more than 75,000 clones appear in this sample, 86% of them only once. The top ten constitute 4.8% of the sample.

The chain uses TRBV29-1 and TRBJ2-7, and 7 junction bases match TRBD2. This receptor was taken from a human donor in good health. Some clones in this sample may be carry-over from other donors' samples. Material: PBMCs. The encoded CDR3 is CSVKRGPTSYEQYF. The DNA is TGCAGCGTGAAGCGGGGCCCCACTTCCTACGAGCAGTACTTC.